Following are 10 T cell receptor beta chains from one sample sequenced in a study of cytomegalovirus exposure and HLA in healthy donors. 13 Jbeta primers and 60 Vbeta primers were used for the PCR. Produced via immunoSEQ multiplex PCR; TCRdb's table is partial and in-frame only. The sample includes fewer than 85,000 clones. The specimen sequenced was PBMCs. The receptors were gathered from a woman aged 40-49 years in good health and CMV-seropositive.

The chain uses TRBV19 and TRBJ2-2; no firm D call. Germline lookup yields CDR1 LNHDA and CDR2 SQIVND (reference sequence). Deletions cut 9 bases from V and 5 bases from J, with 13 bases between. This CDR3 contains 13 residues. CDR3 DNA: TGTGCCAGCTTCTACGATCGAACCGGGGAGCTGTTTTTT. Encoded protein: CASFYDRTGELFF.

The chain links TRBV18 to TRBJ2-7; 7 nucleotides match TRBD1. V lost 6 bases and J lost 0; bases outside the gene matches: 8. The germline V gene encodes CDR1 KGHSH and CDR2 LQKENI. The CDR3 is 15 amino acids. The CDR3 bases are TGTGCCAGCTCCCCATCGGCAGGGGGCTCCTACGAGCAGTACTTC. It specifies CASSPSAGGSYEQYF.

The CDR3 here is CATSRGGTGTGYTF. CDR3 bases: TGTGCCACCAGCAGAGGGGGGACAGGGACCGGCTACACCTTC. The chain combines TRBV15 with TRBJ1-2; 9 nucleotides line up with TRBD1. CDR3 size: 14 residues. CDR1 is LNHNV and CDR2 is YYDKDF in the germline V gene (reference sequence). Trimming removed 1 base from V and 8 bases from J; junction bases left unmatched: 5.

V is TRBV7-6 and J is TRBJ1-6; maybe TRBD1 (6 bases). Per germline, CDR1 SGHVS and CDR2 FNYEAQ. V was shortened by 2 bases and J by 7 bases, with 15 bases between the two germline ends. The CDR3 is 16 residues long. Here the CDR3 reads CASSLRTGTKNSPLHF. The CDR3 DNA sequence: TGTGCCAGCAGCTTAAGGACCGGGACAAAAAATTCACCCCTCCACTTT.

J is TRBJ2-1 and V is TRBV27, with a tentative D call TRBD2 (7 bases). The length of the CDR3 is 15 residues. In germline, CDR1 is MNHEY, CDR2 SMNVEV (reference sequence). The V gene lost 8 bases and the J gene lost 0 bases, with 14 bases spanning the gap. The CDR3 DNA follows: TGTGCCAGCTCTAAAGGGGGGGGCTCCTACAATGAGCAGTTCTTC. As protein: CASSKGGGSYNEQFF.

The chain links TRBV4-1 to TRBJ2-2; TRBD2 matches 9 bases. The germline gives CDR1 MGHRA, CDR2 YSYEKL. J gave up 8 bases and V 1 base, and 14 bases lay outside the gene matches. The CDR3 extends over 18 amino acids. Written as DNA, the CDR3 is TGCGCCAGCAGCCAAGCCGTTGACCGGCTAGCGGGAATGGGGGAGCTGTTTTTT. Translating it yields CASSQAVDRLAGMGELFF.

J is TRBJ1-4 and V is TRBV6-5, with D perhaps matching TRBD1 (6 bases). This CDR3 comprises 14 residues. Deletions cut 8 bases from V and 0 bases from J, with 10 bases between. The germline CDR1 and CDR2 sequences are MNHEY and SVGAGI. The CDR3 here is CASGQPATNEKLFF. The CDR3 nucleotides are TGTGCCAGCGGACAGCCTGCAACTAATGAAAAACTGTTTTTT.

The genes are TRBV6-6 and TRBJ2-7; 8 bases are shared with TRBD1. The germline V gene has CDR1 MNHNY and CDR2 SVGAGI (reference sequence). The CDR3 length is 14 residues. V trimming: 2 bases; J trimming: 4 bases; junction bases outside the gene matches: 4. CDR3 loop: CASSYRTGMYEQYF. The DNA for the CDR3 is TGTGCCAGCAGTTACCGGACAGGGATGTACGAGCAGTACTTC.

The V call is TRBV7-2, the J call TRBJ2-5, with TRBD2 matching 10 bases. Looked up from germline, CDR1 is SGHTA and CDR2 is FQGNSA. V trimming: 8 bases; J trimming: 2 bases; junction bases outside the gene matches: 8. The CDR3 covers 15 residues. The CDR3 reads CASPSGGALQETQYF. The CDR3 DNA sequence: TGTGCCAGCCCTAGCGGGGGAGCTCTTCAAGAGACCCAGTACTTC.

Remarks on this clone: The junction and the germline gene differ at one end; a read error may be behind it. The chain carries TRBV7-7 and TRBJ2-5; 7 bases align to TRBD1. The CDR3 is 13 residues long. Germline CDR1 is SSHAT and CDR2 is FNYEAQ (reference sequence). CDR3 nucleotide sequence: TGTGCTAGCAGTACCGACAGGGAAGAGACCCAGTACTTC. Translated, it gives CASSTDREETQYF.